Shown below are 24 T cell receptor beta chains from a single sample sequenced in a study of response to subunit inactivated influenza vaccine. TCRdb itself ran the RT-PCR reads through MiXCR, one entry per CDR3 protein. This table holds a few hundred thousand distinct CDR3 sequences, just over 20% found once. The specimen comprised PBMCs from blood, sampled less than 22 months after vaccination. These receptors originate from a man aged 50-75 years who received an inactivated influenza vaccine.

The chain has TRBV2 and TRBJ1-6; D not certain. The CDR3 covers 14 residues. Trimming removed 1 base at V and 7 bases at J, with 8 bases between. Germline values: CDR1 SNHLY, CDR2 FYNNEI. In nucleotides, the CDR3 is TGTGCCAGCAGTGAAGGTCAGAAAAATTCACCCCTCCACTTT. Its protein product is CASSEGQKNSPLHF.

There are a few counts of this clonotype. The chain employs TRBV18 and TRBJ1-4, with TRBD1 matching over 7 bases. The CDR3 runs to 15 residues. V shed 1 base and J 2 bases; nucleotides not matched to a gene: 1. Germline V gene sequence: CDR1 KGHSH, CDR2 LQKENI. For the CDR3, the DNA is TGTGCCAGCTCACCACAGACAGGGACTAATGAAAAACTGTTTTTT. It is translated as CASSPQTGTNEKLFF.

This sequence joins TRBV28 and TRBJ1-1; 10 positions match TRBD1. Trimming at V came to 8 bases and at J to 7 bases, leaving 10 bases not matched to a gene. The CDR3 has 14 residues. Looked up from germline, CDR1 is MDHEN and CDR2 is SYDVKM. The CDR3 sequence is CASRVVGDRGEAFF. The CDR3 DNA is TGTGCCAGCCGTGTAGTGGGGGACAGGGGTGAAGCTTTCTTT.

The J gene is TRBJ2-1, the V gene TRBV10-3; D not certain. The CDR3 extends over 15 amino acids. Germline-derived CDR1 and CDR2 are ENHRY and SYGVKD. The ends were cut back, 2 bases at V and 0 bases at J, with 8 bases in the middle. In nucleotides, the CDR3 is TGTGCCATCAGTGAGGAGGTTGGCTCCTACAATGAGCAGTTCTTC. Translated, it gives CAISEEVGSYNEQFF.

The chain uses TRBV12-3 or TRBV12-4 and TRBJ2-3, with D perhaps TRBD1 (5 bases). The CDR3 has 15 residues. Trimming pared 1 base from V and 2 bases from J, leaving 10 bases between. This chain's CDR3 is CASSLGDSNTDTQYF. Here the CDR3 DNA reads TGTGCCAGCAGTTTAGGTGACAGTAACACAGATACGCAGTATTTT.

The chain's CDR3 is CASSLSLSSNQPQHF. The CDR3 nucleotides are TGTGCCAGCAGTTTAAGTCTGTCGAGCAATCAGCCCCAGCATTTT. V gene TRBV12-3 or TRBV12-4 combines with J gene TRBJ1-5; D unresolved. V lost 2 bases, J lost 1 base, and 9 bases lay in between. CDR3 length: 15 amino acids.

This clonotype appeared a few times. The chain is built from TRBV19 and TRBJ2-7, with a possible D match to TRBD1 (6 bases). Germline-derived CDR1 and CDR2 are LNHDA and SQIVND (reference sequence). The CDR3 runs to 14 residues. Trimming cost V 3 bases and J 0 bases, with 9 bases left between them. CDR3: CASSIKDSSYEQYF. DNA for the CDR3: TGTGCCAGTAGTATCAAGGACAGCTCCTACGAGCAGTACTTC.

The sample holds a few counts of this clonotype. The chain couples TRBV12-3 or TRBV12-4 to TRBJ2-3; 13 nucleotides align to TRBD2. This CDR3 contains 16 residues. V lost 3 bases to trimming and J lost 1 base; unmatched junction nucleotides: 1. CDR3: CASSFGTSGGTDTQYF. The CDR3 DNA is TGTGCCAGCAGTTTCGGGACTAGCGGGGGCACAGATACGCAGTATTTT.

This clonotype was detected ten times or more. The gene calls are TRBV5-1 and TRBJ1-2, with no clear D. The CDR3 extends over 15 amino acids. Looked up from germline, CDR1 is SGHRS and CDR2 is YFSETQ. With 6 bases removed from V and 2 bases from J, the gap between germline ends came to 17 bases. CDR3 residues: CASTPKGPPNYGYTF. CDR3 sequence (DNA): TGCGCCAGCACCCCAAAAGGACCCCCAAACTATGGCTACACCTTC.

This clonotype was recorded once. The rearrangement links TRBV4-3 to TRBJ2-3, with 7 bases matching TRBD1. The CDR3 length is 17 residues. The germline CDR1 and CDR2 sequences are LGHNA and YSLEER. Trimming at V came to 0 bases and at J to 2 bases, leaving 8 bases not matched to a gene. CDR3 sequence reads: CASSQDRQGPITDTQYF. CDR3 DNA: TGCGCCAGCAGCCAAGACAGACAGGGTCCCATCACAGATACGCAGTATTTT.

In its sample, this clonotype was seen a few times. The chain carries TRBV19 and TRBJ1-1, with no clear D. The CDR3 runs to 12 residues. The V and J ends lost 7 bases and 1 base respectively, with 7 bases between them. Germline V gene data show CDR1 as LNHDA and CDR2 as SQIVND (reference sequence). CDR3 coding DNA: TGTGCCAGTACTGAGGGGAACACTGAAGCTTTCTTT. This translates into CASTEGNTEAFF. The whole variable domain, remainder taken from reference TRBV19 and TRBJ1-1, is DGGITQSPKYLFRKEGQNVTLSCEQNLNHDAMYWYRQDPGQGLRLIYYSQIVNDFQKGDIAEGYSVSREKKESFPLTVTSAQKNPTAFYLCASTEGNTEAFFGQGTRLTVV.

This clonotype was seen only a few times. V usage is TRBV20-1 and J usage is TRBJ1-4; possibly TRBD1 for D (5 bases). V lost 1 base and J lost 2, with 20 bases in between. The germline V gene encodes CDR1 DFQATT and CDR2 SNEGSKA (reference sequence). The CDR3 contains 18 residues. The CDR3 DNA reads TGCAGTGCTAGAGGGTCGGGGCGGATTCGAAGCACTAATGAAAAACTGTTTTTT. This translates into CSARGSGRIRSTNEKLFF.

The rearrangement uses TRBV6-2 or TRBV6-3 and TRBJ2-5, with unresolved D. Germline assignment: CDR1 MNHEY and CDR2 SVGEGT. The ends were cut back, 5 bases at V and 4 bases at J, with 14 bases in the middle. The length of the CDR3 is 14 residues. CDR3 amino acids: CASSPPRALETQYF. The CDR3 DNA reads TGTGCCAGCAGTCCGCCCCGCGCGCTAGAGACCCAGTACTTC.

The rearrangement joins TRBV11-2 to TRBJ1-1; D is uncertain. Germline CDR1 reads SGHAT; CDR2 reads FQNNGV. The CDR3 length is 12 residues. The V end lost 4 bases, the J end lost 4 bases, and 7 bases lay between the germline ends. The CDR3 DNA is TGTGCCAGCAGCTCCTATGGCACTGAAGCTTTCTTT. Translating gives CASSSYGTEAFF.

This clonotype was detected many times. This rearrangement joins TRBV2 to TRBJ1-6, with D possibly TRBD1 on 5 matching bases. V lost 8 bases to trimming and J lost 5 bases, with 13 bases between them. CDR1 and CDR2 from the germline V gene are SNHLY and FYNNEI. CDR3 length: 14 amino acids. This chain's CDR3 is CASGWGRNNSPLHF. The CDR3 DNA sequence: TGTGCCAGCGGCTGGGGACGGAATAATTCACCCCTCCACTTT.

The rearrangement links TRBV4-3 to TRBJ2-1; D unclear. V was shortened by 0 bases and J by 0 bases, with 9 bases between the two germline ends. Germline V gene data show CDR1 as LGHNA and CDR2 as YSLEER. The CDR3 has 16 amino acids. The CDR3 sequence is CASSQDGVSSYNEQFF. The CDR3 DNA follows: TGCGCCAGCAGCCAAGACGGAGTGAGCTCCTACAATGAGCAGTTCTTC.

The chain is built from TRBV30 and TRBJ1-5; D unclear. The CDR3 loop spans 15 amino acids. V was clipped by 2 bases and J by 0 bases, with 11 bases between them. Germline CDR1 is GTSNPN and CDR2 is SVGIG (reference sequence). The CDR3 is CAWSPYSRSNQPQHF. Here the CDR3 DNA reads TGTGCCTGGAGTCCGTATTCCCGTAGCAATCAGCCCCAGCATTTT.

The J gene is TRBJ2-3, the V gene TRBV19; D remains ambiguous. This CDR3 is 16 amino acids long. V lost 2 bases and J 3 bases, leaving 15 bases between the germline ends. Germline V CDR1 and CDR2: LNHDA, SQIVND (reference sequence). The CDR3 nucleotides are TGTGCCAGTAGTATATCCCGTGGCAGGTGGACAGATACGCAGTATTTT. It codes for CASSISRGRWTDTQYF.

This chain uses TRBV5-1 with TRBJ2-3; 10 bases map to TRBD2. Trimming cost V 4 bases and J 4 bases; bases outside gene matches: 6. The CDR3 contains 15 residues. The V gene's germline CDR1 is SGHRS and CDR2 YFSETQ. DNA of the CDR3: TGCGCCAGCAGCCCAGCGGGAGGGCTAGCAGATACGCAGTATTTT. Encoded protein: CASSPAGGLADTQYF.

V gene TRBV3-1 combines with J gene TRBJ2-1; D may be TRBD2 (5 bases). In germline, CDR1 is LGHDT, CDR2 YNNKEL (reference sequence). The CDR3 extends over 17 amino acids. V dropped 1 base and J dropped 0 bases, with 13 bases sitting between them. The CDR3 DNA sequence: TGTGCCAGCAGCCAAGGATCGGAGCGGAACTCCTACAATGAGCAGTTCTTC. Translated: CASSQGSERNSYNEQFF.

This clonotype has only a few counts. The CDR3 sequence: CASSLARSVFPTETQYF. The DNA of the CDR3 is TGTGCCAGCAGCTTAGCAAGGTCCGTCTTCCCTACAGAGACCCAGTACTTC. The rearrangement uses TRBV11-2 and TRBJ2-5; no definite D call. From germline, CDR1 is SGHAT and CDR2 FQNNGV. The CDR3 spans 17 residues. The V gene lost 1 base and the J gene lost 4 bases, with 19 bases spanning the gap.

The table lists this clonotype with a few counts. The chain joins TRBV4-3 to TRBJ2-1; a possible D gene is TRBD1 (6 bases). Germline V gene sequence: CDR1 LGHNA, CDR2 YSLEER. The CDR3 has 15 amino acids. Trimming cost V 5 bases and J 9 bases, with 20 bases left between them. DNA for the CDR3: TGCGCCAGCAGCGTCTACGACTCTCCCAGGGGTGAGCAGTTCTTC. It encodes CASSVYDSPRGEQFF.

This clonotype was counted only a few times. The CDR3 DNA sequence: TGCGCCAGCAGCCAAGATCCCCTCTATAATTCACCCCTCCACTTT. It codes for CASSQDPLYNSPLHF. V is TRBV4-3 and J is TRBJ1-6; no clear D. Per germline, CDR1 LGHNA and CDR2 YSLEER. V lost 0 bases to trimming and J lost 3 bases, with 6 bases between them. The CDR3 has 15 residues.

The rearrangement uses TRBV4-3 and TRBJ2-1; D is unclear. Trimming shortened V by 0 bases and J by 7 bases, and 16 bases separated the two germline ends. Germline CDR1 and CDR2: LGHNA and YSLEER. The CDR3 totals 16 residues. This CDR3 reads CASSQDRVGLGNEQFF. CDR3 nucleotides: TGCGCCAGCAGCCAAGATCGGGTAGGGTTGGGAAATGAGCAGTTCTTC.